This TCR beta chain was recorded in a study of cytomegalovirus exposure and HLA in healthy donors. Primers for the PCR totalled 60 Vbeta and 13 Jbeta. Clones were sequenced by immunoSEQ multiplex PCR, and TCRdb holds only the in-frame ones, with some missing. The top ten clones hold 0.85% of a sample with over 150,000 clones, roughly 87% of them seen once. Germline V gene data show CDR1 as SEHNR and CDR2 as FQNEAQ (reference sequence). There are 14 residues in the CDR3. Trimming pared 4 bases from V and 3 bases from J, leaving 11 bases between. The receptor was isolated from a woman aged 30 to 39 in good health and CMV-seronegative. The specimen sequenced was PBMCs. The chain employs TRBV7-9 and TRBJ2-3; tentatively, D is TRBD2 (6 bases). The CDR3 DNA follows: TGTGCCAGCAGCTCCCATGGAGGGACAGATACGCAGTATTTT. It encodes CASSSHGGTDTQYF.